Shown below are 22 T cell receptor beta chains from a single sample sequenced in a study of T-cell reconstitution after alpha-beta-depleted transplantation in children. TCRbeta library construction was performed incorporating unique molecular identifiers. TCRdb fed the PCR reads into MiXCR, producing one record per CDR3 protein. The table shows some 460,000 distinct CDR3 sequences, with roughly 17% occurring only once. This material consisted of PBMCs, mostly from graft donor cells, taken 360 days after TCRalphabeta/CD19-depleted stem cell transplant. All receptors derive from a boy under three years old who had a stem cell transplant for Wiskott-Aldrich syndrome, so the T cells may come from the graft donor.

This clonotype showed up just a few times. The rearrangement links TRBV6-2 or TRBV6-3 to TRBJ2-3; D may match TRBD1 or TRBD2 (5 bases each). V lost 2 bases and J lost 7, with 16 bases in between. The CDR3 sequence is 15 residues long. Germline V gene data show CDR1 as MNHEY and CDR2 as SVGEGT. This CDR3 is CASSYAWRTQNTQYF. CDR3 nucleotides: TGTGCCAGCAGTTACGCGTGGAGGACACAAAATACGCAGTATTTT.

V usage is TRBV24-1 and J usage is TRBJ2-3, with TRBD2 matching 14 bases. Germline trimming cut 5 bases from V and 3 bases from J; bases unmatched to any gene: 9. The V gene's germline CDR1 is KGHDR and CDR2 SFDVKD. The CDR3 sequence is 18 residues long. CDR3 coding DNA: TGTGCCACCAGTGGGGCCTTGGGACTAGCGGGAGTGACAGATACGCAGTATTTT. Translated, it gives CATSGALGLAGVTDTQYF.

The table lists this clonotype with a few counts. The rearrangement joins TRBV5-1 to TRBJ2-5; 8 positions match TRBD2. From germline, CDR1 is SGHRS and CDR2 YFSETQ. Germline trimming cut 5 bases from V and 3 bases from J; bases unmatched to any gene: 9. The CDR3 is 15 residues long. The CDR3 coding sequence is TGCGCCAGCAGTTTGATCTCAGCGGGGGAAGAGACCCAGTACTTC. Its protein product is CASSLISAGEETQYF.

The chain uses TRBV28 and TRBJ1-5; D remains ambiguous. The germline V gene has CDR1 MDHEN and CDR2 SYDVKM. The CDR3 has 11 amino acids. V lost 0 bases to trimming and J lost 11 bases, with 5 bases between them. The chain's CDR3 is CASSLWGSQHF. In nucleotides, the CDR3 is TGTGCCAGCAGTTTATGGGGGTCCCAGCATTTT.

This clonotype was counted only a few times. The chain employs TRBV7-7 and TRBJ2-1; D tentatively fits TRBD1 or TRBD2 (6 bases each). The CDR3 extends over 15 amino acids. V was pared by 1 base and J by 8 bases, with 15 bases between. The germline V gene encodes CDR1 SSHAT and CDR2 FNYEAQ (reference sequence). The CDR3 sequence is CASSLDWGANYEQFF. The DNA for the CDR3 is TGTGCCAGCAGCTTAGATTGGGGGGCCAACTATGAGCAGTTCTTC.

This clonotype has just one count. This chain joins TRBV2 and TRBJ2-1, with 13 bases fitting TRBD2. The CDR3 spans 15 residues. V was pared by 10 bases and J by 4 bases, with 7 bases of the junction left unmatched. Germline V gene sequence: CDR1 SNHLY, CDR2 FYNNEI. Written as DNA, the CDR3 is TGTGCCATCCCGGGACTAGCGGGGAAATACAATGAGCAGTTCTTC. Translating gives CAIPGLAGKYNEQFF.

The table lists this clonotype with a few counts. CDR3 loop: CAISEVGLNEQFF. The CDR3, as DNA: TGTGCCATCAGTGAGGTAGGCCTCAATGAGCAGTTCTTC. The chain joins TRBV10-3 to TRBJ2-1; no firm D call. The germline V and J ends were trimmed by 2 bases and 6 bases, with 8 bases remaining between them. The CDR3 spans 13 residues. Germline V lookup: CDR1 ENHRY, CDR2 SYGVKD.

The gene calls are TRBV5-1 and TRBJ2-5, with 10 nucleotides matching TRBD1. J lost 5 bases, V lost 3 bases, and 7 bases had no gene match. CDR3 length: 15 residues. Germline V gene data show CDR1 as SGHRS and CDR2 as YFSETQ. CDR3: CASSSAGTGEETQYF. CDR3 coding DNA: TGCGCCAGCAGCTCCGCCGGGACAGGGGAGGAGACCCAGTACTTC. The variable domain in full, completed from reference TRBV5-1 and TRBJ2-5, reads KAGVTQTPRYLIKTRGQQVTLSCSPISGHRSVSWYQQTPGQGLQFLFEYFSETQRNKGNFPGRFSGRQFSNSRSEMNVSTLELGDSALYLCASSSAGTGEETQYFGPGTRLLVL.

This clonotype was observed at least ten times. The chain has TRBV28 and TRBJ2-5, with TRBD1 matching over 7 bases. Germline V gene data show CDR1 as MDHEN and CDR2 as SYDVKM. After removal of 6 bases from V and 4 bases from J, the junction contained 8 bases not matched to a gene. The CDR3 extends over 14 amino acids. The CDR3 DNA sequence: TGTGCCAGCAGGGTCACAGGGGCAAGAGAGACCCAGTACTTC. Encoded protein: CASRVTGARETQYF.

J is TRBJ2-1 and V is TRBV29-1; 8 nucleotides match TRBD2. V was pared by 4 bases and J by 11 bases, with 13 bases of the junction left unmatched. The V gene's germline CDR1 is SQVTM and CDR2 ANQGSEA. This CDR3 is built from 14 residues. CDR3 sequence reads: CSVAGSGGAVKQFF. DNA of the CDR3: TGCAGCGTTGCGGGGAGCGGGGGAGCTGTGAAGCAGTTCTTC.

This chain links TRBV6-5 with TRBJ2-7; possible D gene TRBD1, 6 bases. The CDR3 consists of 15 residues. Germline CDR1 and CDR2: MNHEY and SVGAGI. V lost 0 bases to trimming and J lost 1 base, with 10 bases between them. The CDR3 nucleotides are TGTGCCAGCAGTTACTCCTACAGGGATTCCTACGAGCAGTACTTC. As protein: CASSYSYRDSYEQYF.

This clonotype has a handful of counts. V and J are TRBV5-1 and TRBJ1-3; unclear D gene. In germline, CDR1 is SGHRS, CDR2 YFSETQ. The CDR3 loop spans 15 amino acids. V shed 2 bases and J shed 0 bases, with 9 bases lying between them. The CDR3: CASSLRENSGNTIYF. CDR3 sequence (DNA): TGCGCCAGCAGCTTACGGGAGAACTCTGGAAACACCATATATTTT.

This chain joins TRBV4-1 and TRBJ2-1, with 7 bases matching TRBD2. V trimming: 3 bases; J trimming: 4 bases; junction bases outside the gene matches: 6. The CDR3 has 15 amino acids. Germline loops: CDR1 MGHRA, CDR2 YSYEKL. CDR3 DNA sequence: TGCGCCAGCAGCCACGGCGGGGGTGTATACAATGAGCAGTTCTTC. Translation: CASSHGGGVYNEQFF.

The gene calls are TRBV5-6 and TRBJ2-3, with TRBD2 matching over 9 bases. CDR1 is SGHDT and CDR2 is YYEEEE in the germline V gene. V lost 4 bases to trimming and J lost 0 bases; unmatched junction nucleotides: 15. The CDR3 has 19 residues. The CDR3 nucleotides are TGTGCCAGCAGCCCGACGCTTCGCGGGAGGGACCTAAGCACAGATACGCAGTATTTT. Translating it yields CASSPTLRGRDLSTDTQYF. The full variable domain, its missing parts supplied by reference TRBV5-6 and TRBJ2-3, is DAGVTQSPTHLIKTRGQQVTLRCSPKSGHDTVSWYQQALGQGPQFIFQYYEEEERQRGNFPDRFSGHQFPNYSSELNVNALLLGDSALYLCASSPTLRGRDLSTDTQYFGPGTRLTVL.

Written as DNA, the CDR3 is TGCGCCAGCAGTGAGTCTGGACAGGGTTCATTCAATGAGCAGTTCTTC. Encoded protein: CASSESGQGSFNEQFF. The chain links TRBV10-1 to TRBJ2-1; TRBD1 matches 8 bases. Germline CDR1 is WNHNN and CDR2 is SYGVQD (reference sequence). Losses at the gene ends were 0 bases for V and 6 bases for J; bases not matched to a gene: 7. This CDR3 is built from 16 residues.

The sample holds a few counts of this clonotype. DNA of the CDR3: TGTGCCACCAGCAGCTCAGGGTACCAAGAGACCCAGTACTTC. This translates into CATSSSGYQETQYF. V is TRBV15 and J is TRBJ2-5; tentatively, D is TRBD1 (5 bases). The V gene's germline CDR1 is LNHNV and CDR2 YYDKDF (reference sequence). The CDR3 is made up of 14 amino acids. V was clipped by 3 bases and J by 0 bases, with 8 bases between them.

In its sample, this clonotype was seen a few times. Here the CDR3 DNA reads TGCGCCAGCAGCTTGGGCGCAGCTTTCTACAATGAGCAGTTCTTC. As protein: CASSLGAAFYNEQFF. The rearrangement uses TRBV5-1 and TRBJ2-1; D is unresolved. Germline V lookup: CDR1 SGHRS, CDR2 YFSETQ. Between the trimmed V and J ends, which lost 0 bases and 3 bases, there was a span of 10 bases. This CDR3 spans 15 amino acids.

J is TRBJ2-7 and V is TRBV6-2 or TRBV6-3; the match to TRBD2 covers 7 bases. The CDR3 length is 14 residues. Trimming at V came to 4 bases and at J to 5 bases, leaving 8 bases not matched to a gene. Per the germline V gene, CDR1 is MNHEY and CDR2 is SVGEGT. CDR3 coding DNA: TGTGCCAGCAGTTCCCCGGGCGGGAGTAACGAGCAGTACTTC. Encoded protein: CASSSPGGSNEQYF.

This clonotype showed up just a few times. The chain uses TRBV11-2 and TRBJ2-3; D uncertain. Trimming shortened V by 1 base and J by 2 bases, and 19 bases separated the two germline ends. The CDR3 is made up of 18 amino acids. Germline assignment: CDR1 SGHAT and CDR2 FQNNGV. The CDR3 bases are TGTGCCAGCAGCTTAGTTACCCGTCGGCCCGGGTACACAGATACGCAGTATTTT. Protein product: CASSLVTRRPGYTDTQYF.

The table lists this clonotype with a few counts. This chain uses TRBV20-1 with TRBJ2-5; a possible D gene is TRBD1 (6 bases). Germline V gene data show CDR1 as DFQATT and CDR2 as SNEGSKA (reference sequence). Trimming took off 0 bases at V and 2 bases at J, with 10 bases between the two ends. This CDR3 contains 14 residues. The CDR3 bases are TGCAGTGCTAGAGATACAGGGTTGCAAGAGACCCAGTACTTC. Its translation: CSARDTGLQETQYF.

This clonotype was recorded a few times. The chain carries TRBV6-5 and TRBJ2-7, with 8 bases that match TRBD2. CDR3 length: 14 amino acids. Germline loops: CDR1 MNHEY, CDR2 SVGAGI. Trimming removed 2 bases from V and 5 bases from J; junction bases left unmatched: 5. The CDR3 DNA reads TGTGCCAGCAGTTACGGCGGGAGGTCCCACGAGCAGTACTTC. Translating it yields CASSYGGRSHEQYF.

The chain joins TRBV20-1 to TRBJ2-3, with D maybe TRBD1 (5 bases). Trimming left V 3 bases short and J 3 bases short, with 16 bases between. Per germline, CDR1 DFQATT and CDR2 SNEGSKA (reference sequence). The CDR3 covers 15 residues. The CDR3 coding sequence is TGCAGTGCTAGTCTTACAGGTCCTCGGACAGATACGCAGTATTTT. Amino acid sequence: CSASLTGPRTDTQYF.